This entry lists 21 T cell receptor beta chains sequenced from one sample in a study of cytomegalovirus exposure and HLA in healthy donors (TCRdb year 2017). The library came from the immunoSEQ multiplex PCR assay. For the multiplex PCR, a mixture combining 60 forward primers for TCR Vbeta segments and 13 reverse primers for TCR Jbeta segments was used. Held by TCRdb, this immuneACCESS table contains in-frame sequences only and omits some clones. Under half of the omission traces to an unresolved V gene where checked; the cause of the rest is unknown. The sample table holds some 82,000 clones, of which roughly 83% were seen once. 2.4% of the sample comes from the top ten. The sequenced sample consisted of PBMCs. The source is a woman aged 50 to 60 in good health and CMV-seronegative.

This chain joins TRBV5-5 and TRBJ2-3; TRBD2 might be the D (5 bases). Germline lookup yields CDR1 SGHKS and CDR2 YYEKEE (reference sequence). The CDR3 covers 11 residues. With 3 bases removed from V and 6 bases from J, the gap between germline ends came to 5 bases. Here the CDR3 DNA reads TGTGCCAGCAGCTGGGAGGATACGCAGTATTTT. It yields the protein CASSWEDTQYF. The variable domain in full, completed from reference TRBV5-5 and TRBJ2-3, reads DAGVTQSPTHLIKTRGQQVTLRCSPISGHKSVSWYQQVLGQGPQFIFQYYEKEERGRGNFPDRFSARQFPNYSSELNVNALLLGDSALYLCASSWEDTQYFGPGTRLTVL.

CDR3 nucleotides: TGTGCCAGCAGTGGTAGTTCCAAAAACATTCAGTACTTC. It is translated as CASSGSSKNIQYF. The rearrangement links TRBV6-1 to TRBJ2-4; D gene unclear. CDR3 size: 13 residues. Between the trimmed V and J ends, which lost 4 bases and 2 bases, there was a span of 6 bases. Germline V gene data show CDR1 as MNHNS and CDR2 as SASEGT.

The chain is built from TRBV18 and TRBJ1-1; 7 bases align to TRBD1. V trimming: 0 bases; J trimming: 0 bases; junction bases outside the gene matches: 1. Germline loops: CDR1 KGHSH, CDR2 LQKENI. This CDR3 region has 15 residues. This CDR3 is CASSPPTGLNTEAFF. The CDR3, as DNA: TGTGCCAGCTCACCACCGACAGGGCTGAACACTGAAGCTTTCTTT.

The chain employs TRBV7-2 and TRBJ1-6, with unresolved D. Looked up from germline, CDR1 is SGHTA and CDR2 is FQGNSA. Between the trimmed V and J ends, which lost 2 bases and 10 bases, there was a span of 15 bases. This CDR3 has 15 residues. The CDR3 DNA reads as TGTGCCAGCAGCTTATATCTTGGGTGGGAGTCACCCCTCCACTTT. Its protein is CASSLYLGWESPLHF. Complete variable domain (other parts from reference TRBV7-2 and TRBJ1-6): GAGVSQSPSNKVTEKGKDVELRCDPISGHTALYWYRQSLGQGLEFLIYFQGNSAPDKSGLPSDRFSAERTGGSVSTLTIQRTQQEDSAVYLCASSLYLGWESPLHFGNGTRLTVT.

This clone was observed a few times. The chain recombines TRBV2 with TRBJ2-7; D possibly corresponds to TRBD2 (6 bases). The V gene's germline CDR1 is SNHLY and CDR2 FYNNEI. V dropped 1 base and J dropped 3 bases, with 10 bases sitting between them. CDR3 length: 14 residues. CDR3 sequence reads: CASSEDGSLYEQYF. The DNA of the CDR3 is TGTGCCAGCAGTGAAGACGGGAGTCTCTACGAGCAGTACTTC.

This chain joins TRBV6-1 and TRBJ2-5, with 8 bases matching TRBD1. V shed 6 bases, J shed 5 bases, and the junction held 5 bases outside the gene matches. CDR3 length: 13 residues. Per the germline V gene, CDR1 is MNHNS and CDR2 is SASEGT. The DNA of the CDR3 is TGTGCCAGCAGCCAAGGACAGGGTGAGACCCAGTACTTC. Translation gives CASSQGQGETQYF.

V and J are TRBV4-3 and TRBJ2-1; D ambiguous. The length of the CDR3 is 14 residues. The germline V and J ends were trimmed by 0 bases and 4 bases, with 7 bases remaining between them. Germline CDR1 is LGHNA and CDR2 is YSLEER. The CDR3 protein is CASSQEVRYNEQFF. In nucleotides, the CDR3 is TGCGCCAGCAGCCAAGAAGTGAGGTACAATGAGCAGTTCTTC.

The chain employs TRBV5-1 and TRBJ2-3, with 9 bases identical to TRBD2. The CDR3 is made up of 16 amino acids. In germline, CDR1 is SGHRS, CDR2 YFSETQ. The V gene end was trimmed by 0 bases and the J gene end by 6 bases; junction bases not matched to a gene: 8. The CDR3 nucleotides read TGCGCCAGCAGCTTGGTAGCGGGGGCCCTCCCGGATACGCAGTATTTT. Translation gives CASSLVAGALPDTQYF.

This sequence joins TRBV4-1 and TRBJ2-7; TRBD2 aligns across 9 bases. Germline CDR1 is MGHRA and CDR2 is YSYEKL. The CDR3 contains 14 residues. V lost 2 bases, J lost 5 bases, and 4 bases stayed unmatched. For the CDR3, the DNA is TGCGCCAGCAGCCAACCGGGACTAGCAAACGAGCAGTACTTC. Its translation is CASSQPGLANEQYF.

This clone showed up just once. The chain uses TRBV28 and TRBJ2-7; 7 nucleotides align to TRBD1. Germline values: CDR1 MDHEN, CDR2 SYDVKM. This CDR3 spans 14 amino acids. After removal of 2 bases from V and 5 bases from J, the junction contained 6 bases not matched to a gene. The CDR3 coding sequence is TGTGCCAGCAGTTTACGAGGGGGCTTCGACGAGCAGTACTTC. Its protein is CASSLRGGFDEQYF.

The V call is TRBV7-2, the J call TRBJ1-4, with D hard to call. The germline V gene has CDR1 SGHTA and CDR2 FQGNSA. Trimming took off 4 bases at V and 10 bases at J, with 10 bases between the two ends. CDR3 length: 12 amino acids. In nucleotides, the CDR3 is TGTGCCAGCAGCTCTCGTCCGGGAAAACTGTTTTTT. This gives the protein CASSSRPGKLFF.

The chain employs TRBV5-4 and TRBJ2-7, with 9 bases aligning to TRBD1. The ends lost 2 bases at V and 1 base at J; junction bases unmatched: 1. This CDR3 comprises 14 residues. CDR1 and CDR2 from the germline V gene are SGHNT and YYREEE (reference sequence). CDR3 amino acids: CASSFDRGSYEQYF. In nucleotides, the CDR3 is TGTGCCAGCAGCTTCGACAGGGGGTCCTACGAGCAGTACTTC.

Concerning this clone itself: Other DNA sequences within the sample encode an identical CDR3. The V gene is TRBV4-1, the J gene TRBJ1-5; D gene unclear. The CDR3 spans 13 residues. CDR1 MGHRA and CDR2 YSYEKL come from the germline V gene. V was shortened by 1 base and J by 2 bases, with 3 bases between the two germline ends. CDR3 DNA sequence: TGCGCCAGCAGCCAAGTAGGCAATCAGCCCCAGCATTTT. Translated: CASSQVGNQPQHF.

The J gene is TRBJ2-1, the V gene TRBV6-1; no reliable D call. CDR1 is MNHNS, CDR2 SASEGT, per germline. V was shortened by 8 bases and J by 0 bases, with 8 bases between the two germline ends. The CDR3 consists of 13 residues. CDR3 region: CASLRSSYNEQFF. The CDR3 DNA follows: TGTGCCAGCTTGAGAAGCTCCTACAATGAGCAGTTCTTC.

J is TRBJ2-7 and V is TRBV27; the match to TRBD1 covers 9 bases. Germline V gene data show CDR1 as MNHEY and CDR2 as SMNVEV (reference sequence). J lost 4 bases, V lost 3 bases, and 1 base had no gene match. The CDR3 contains 13 residues. The CDR3 DNA follows: TGTGCCAGCAGTTTGGGGACAGGGTACGAGCAGTACTTC. Protein: CASSLGTGYEQYF.

V usage is TRBV6-1 and J usage is TRBJ1-2; D possibly corresponds to TRBD1 (5 bases). The CDR3 sequence is 15 residues long. Germline loops: CDR1 MNHNS, CDR2 SASEGT. V was cut by 4 bases and J by 4 bases, with 16 bases left in between. This CDR3 reads CASSGPRQGGYGYTF. The CDR3, as DNA: TGTGCCAGCAGTGGCCCGAGGCAGGGAGGCTATGGCTACACCTTC.

This clone was counted a single time. This rearrangement joins TRBV27 to TRBJ1-2; no clear D gene. CDR1 and CDR2 from the germline V gene are MNHEY and SMNVEV (reference sequence). The ends were cut back, 0 bases at V and 2 bases at J, with 7 bases in the middle. The CDR3 runs to 14 residues. CDR3 residues: CASSLSAANYGYTF. For the CDR3, the DNA is TGTGCCAGCAGTTTATCGGCGGCGAACTATGGCTACACCTTC.

The CDR3 is CASSVWTGGKNTEAFF. CDR3 DNA: TGTGCCAGCAGCGTATGGACAGGGGGGAAGAACACTGAAGCTTTCTTT. This chain connects TRBV11-2 to TRBJ1-1; the match to TRBD1 covers 10 bases. The CDR3 is 16 amino acids. CDR1 and CDR2 (germline): SGHAT, FQNNGV. Trimming took 5 bases from V and 1 from J; bases not matched to a gene: 7.

This clone was found a few times. The chain recombines TRBV7-9 with TRBJ1-4; D is unclear. The CDR3 runs 15 residues. Germline CDR1 is SEHNR and CDR2 is FQNEAQ (reference sequence). Trimming removed 5 bases from V and 6 bases from J, with 16 bases in between. As DNA, the CDR3 is TGTGCCAGCAGCCCGAAGAGAAGAGTGGATGAAAAACTGTTTTTT. Translated, it gives CASSPKRRVDEKLFF.

The rearrangement links TRBV5-1 to TRBJ1-2; D remains ambiguous. The length of the CDR3 is 15 residues. Germline V gene lookup returns CDR1 SGHRS and CDR2 YFSETQ. V was cut by 0 bases and J by 0 bases, with 9 bases left in between. This CDR3 reads CASSLVGGSNYGYTF. As DNA, the CDR3 is TGCGCCAGCAGCTTGGTCGGCGGCTCTAACTATGGCTACACCTTC. The full variable domain, rest sourced from reference TRBV5-1 and TRBJ1-2, is KAGVTQTPRYLIKTRGQQVTLSCSPISGHRSVSWYQQTPGQGLQFLFEYFSETQRNKGNFPGRFSGRQFSNSRSEMNVSTLELGDSALYLCASSLVGGSNYGYTFGSGTRLTVV.

The gene calls are TRBV2 and TRBJ2-7; perhaps TRBD2 as D (7 bases). The length of the CDR3 is 17 residues. Trimming stripped 1 base from V and 2 bases from J, with 18 bases between. The germline V gene encodes CDR1 SNHLY and CDR2 FYNNEI. CDR3 protein: CASSEGYLGGAPYEQYF. The CDR3, as DNA: TGTGCCAGCAGTGAAGGGTACCTGGGGGGGGCTCCCTACGAGCAGTACTTC.